This T cell receptor beta chain originates from a study of T cell changes during pregnancy in multiple sclerosis. The table came from immunoSEQ multiplex PCR; TCRdb's copy has only in-frame clones and leaves some out. This table holds about 77,000 clones, more than 85% found once. The CDR3 runs to 15 residues. Germline CDR1 MDHEN, CDR2 SYDVKM. V was cut by 2 bases and J by 5 bases, with 15 bases left in between. This clone was picked up a small number of times. The TCR originated in a female donor in good health, enrolled as a control in a pregnancy study. The starting material was peripheral blood, obtained after pregnancy. V is TRBV28 and J is TRBJ1-1; D is perhaps TRBD1 (5 bases). CDR3 residues: CASSLGGAGGTEAFF. In nucleotides, the CDR3 is TGTGCCAGCAGTTTAGGAGGGGCTGGGGGAACTGAAGCTTTCTTT.